This entry concerns a single T cell receptor beta chain. This entry comes from a study of spatial heterogeneity in lung cancer. CDR3 size: 13 residues. The V end lost 2 bases, the J end lost 10 bases, and 9 bases lay between the germline ends. Time point of the sample: sample taken at primary tumor resection. Sequencing of whole RNA from tumor, nontumor lung or frozen PBMC involved no sorting. Untreated early-stage non-small cell lung cancer patients, over 55 in total, were the donors. In the library, each TCR cDNA molecule bore its own unique molecular identifier. A single record per CDR3 protein comes from TCRdb applying MiXCR to the 5' RACE reads. This table has about 44,000 distinct CDR3 sequences, roughly 15% appearing once.

Specimen: PBMCs, collected at surgery. This clonotype was sampled from a male donor with early-stage non-small cell lung cancer. The J gene is TRBJ1-6, the V gene TRBV12-3 or TRBV12-4; no firm D call. CDR3 loop: CASSLNTNSPLHF. DNA for the CDR3: TGTGCCAGCAGTTTAAACACAAACTCACCCCTCCACTTT.